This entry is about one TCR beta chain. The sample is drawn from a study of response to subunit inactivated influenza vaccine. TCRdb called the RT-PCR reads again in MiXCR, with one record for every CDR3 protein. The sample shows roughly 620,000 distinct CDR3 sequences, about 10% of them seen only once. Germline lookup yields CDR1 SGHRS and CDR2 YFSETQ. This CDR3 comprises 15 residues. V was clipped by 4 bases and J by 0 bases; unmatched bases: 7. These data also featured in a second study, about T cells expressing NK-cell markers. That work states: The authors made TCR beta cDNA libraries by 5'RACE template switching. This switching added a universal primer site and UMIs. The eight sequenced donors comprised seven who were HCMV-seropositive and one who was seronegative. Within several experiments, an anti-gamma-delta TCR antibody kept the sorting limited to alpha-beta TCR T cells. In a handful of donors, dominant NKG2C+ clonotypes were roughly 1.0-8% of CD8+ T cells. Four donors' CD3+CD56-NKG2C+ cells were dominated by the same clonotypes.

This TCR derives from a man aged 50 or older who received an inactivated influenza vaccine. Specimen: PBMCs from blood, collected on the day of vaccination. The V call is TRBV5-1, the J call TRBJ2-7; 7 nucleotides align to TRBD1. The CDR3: CASSHYRGGSYEQYF. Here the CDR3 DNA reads TGCGCCAGCAGCCACTACAGGGGTGGCTCCTACGAGCAGTACTTC.